This T cell receptor beta chain was sequenced in a study of control samples from healthy donors and cancer patients. With V trimmed by 3 bases and J by 2 bases, 2 bases remained unmatched. Germline CDR1 and CDR2: KGHDR and SFDVKD. The CDR3 loop spans 16 amino acids. The protocol was immunoSEQ multiplex PCR, while the TCRdb copy is restricted to in-frame clones and leaves out a portion. The sample lists 61,000 or so clones; around 90% were seen once. The V call is TRBV24-1, the J call TRBJ2-3; TRBD2 agrees at 12 bases. This clonotype was obtained from a man aged 55 to 69 with colorectal cancer. The material sequenced was PBMCs. The CDR3 spells CATSDGLAGPTDTQYF. The CDR3 DNA is TGTGCCACCAGTGATGGACTAGCGGGACCCACAGATACGCAGTATTTT.